A selection of T cell receptor beta chains follows, all from one sample in a study of blood T cell repertoires in COVID-19. Generated by immunoSEQ multiplex PCR, the TCRdb table keeps only in-frame clones and is missing some. The table records 30,000 or so clones, 88% of them present only once. Specimen: peripheral blood. These receptors were taken from a human donor in a cohort sampled during active COVID-19. Each CDR3 is given with its conserved first and last residue. Each record gives: CDR3 DNA, CDR3 protein, J gene, V gene, clone size, D gene. D genes are given only for firm matches. Not every row has a clone size; where given, it reads once, few, many or a size class.

cdr3_nt: TGTGCCAGCAGCATAAACAGGCTAGACAATGAGCAGTTCTTC
cdr3_aa: CASSINRLDNEQFF
j_call: TRBJ2-1
v_call: TRBV7-9
clone_size: -
d_call: -

cdr3_nt: TGTGCCAGCAGCCCGCGGACAGGGTTGAACACTGAAGCTTTCTTT
cdr3_aa: CASSPRTGLNTEAFF
j_call: TRBJ1-1
v_call: TRBV5-4
clone_size: -
d_call: TRBD1

cdr3_nt: TGTGCCAGCAGCCAGGCCCCGCATACGCAGTATTTT
cdr3_aa: CASSQAPHTQYF
j_call: TRBJ2-3
v_call: TRBV6-5
clone_size: once
d_call: -

cdr3_nt: TGTGCCAGCAGCGTTGGGCTAGCGGGGGACCTCCTCACAGATACGCAGTATTTT
cdr3_aa: CASSVGLAGDLLTDTQYF
j_call: TRBJ2-3
v_call: TRBV9
clone_size: -
d_call: TRBD2

cdr3_nt: TGTGCCAGCAGCCAGATAAATGGGGCAAACTATGGCTACACCTTC
cdr3_aa: CASSQINGANYGYTF
j_call: TRBJ1-2
v_call: TRBV3-1/TRBV3-2
clone_size: -
d_call: -

cdr3_nt: TGTGCCAGCAGCCAGACAGGGGTCTATGGCTACACCTTC
cdr3_aa: CASSQTGVYGYTF
j_call: TRBJ1-2
v_call: TRBV7-9
clone_size: -
d_call: TRBD1

cdr3_nt: TGTGCCAGCAGCGCGACAGGGGTCCACGAGCAGTACTTC
cdr3_aa: CASSATGVHEQYF
j_call: TRBJ2-7
v_call: TRBV6-5
clone_size: -
d_call: TRBD1

cdr3_nt: TGTGCCAGCTGCCGGGGGGGCATCAATCAGCCCCAGCATTTT
cdr3_aa: CASCRGGINQPQHF
j_call: TRBJ1-5
v_call: TRBV27
clone_size: few
d_call: -

cdr3_nt: TGTGCCAGCAGTGCGGCTAGCGGGGGCTCCTACAATGAGCAGTTCTTC
cdr3_aa: CASSAASGGSYNEQFF
j_call: TRBJ2-1
v_call: TRBV28
clone_size: -
d_call: TRBD2

cdr3_nt: TGTGCCAGCAGTGGACAGGGAACCTCTGGAAACACCATATATTTT
cdr3_aa: CASSGQGTSGNTIYF
j_call: TRBJ1-3
v_call: TRBV2
clone_size: -
d_call: TRBD1

cdr3_nt: TGTGCCAGCAGCCCCCTGACAGGGGCAAAGCTCTCTGGGGCCAACGTCCTGACTTTC
cdr3_aa: CASSPLTGAKLSGANVLTF
j_call: TRBJ2-6
v_call: TRBV14
clone_size: -
d_call: TRBD1

cdr3_nt: TGTGCCAGCAGCCGGAGCGGGGGCTACAATGAGCAGTTCTTC
cdr3_aa: CASSRSGGYNEQFF
j_call: TRBJ2-1
v_call: TRBV7-3
clone_size: -
d_call: TRBD2

cdr3_nt: TGTGCCAGCAGCCCACGACACGGGAACACTGAAGCTTTCTTT
cdr3_aa: CASSPRHGNTEAFF
j_call: TRBJ1-1
v_call: TRBV11-3
clone_size: -
d_call: -

cdr3_nt: TGTGCCAGCAGTGAAAGGGCTCAAGGGGTAGACCCCCCGCCCCAGCATTTT
cdr3_aa: CASSERAQGVDPPPQHF
j_call: TRBJ1-5
v_call: TRBV6-1
clone_size: -
d_call: -

cdr3_nt: TGTGCCAGCCGGGACAGGGGGCCGGTGAGCACCGGGGAGCTGTTTTTT
cdr3_aa: CASRDRGPVSTGELFF
j_call: TRBJ2-2
v_call: TRBV5-5
clone_size: once
d_call: TRBD1

cdr3_nt: TGCAGCGTTGATCCGACAGGGATGAACACTGAAGCTTTCTTT
cdr3_aa: CSVDPTGMNTEAFF
j_call: TRBJ1-1
v_call: TRBV29-1
clone_size: -
d_call: TRBD1

cdr3_nt: TGTGCCAGCAGGATACTAGCGGGGACTTACAATGAGCAGTTCTTC
cdr3_aa: CASRILAGTYNEQFF
j_call: TRBJ2-1
v_call: TRBV6-5
clone_size: -
d_call: TRBD2

cdr3_nt: TGTGCCAGCAGCGCAGGGGGCAGGGCTGAAGCTTTCTTT
cdr3_aa: CASSAGGRAEAFF
j_call: TRBJ1-1
v_call: TRBV27
clone_size: once
d_call: TRBD1

cdr3_nt: TGTGCCAGTACGGGATCCTCTACCTACGAGCAGTACTTC
cdr3_aa: CASTGSSTYEQYF
j_call: TRBJ2-7
v_call: TRBV19
clone_size: once
d_call: -

cdr3_nt: TGTGCCGCAGGAAGAGAGAATGGCTACACCTTC
cdr3_aa: CAAGRENGYTF
j_call: TRBJ1-2
v_call: TRBV15
clone_size: -
d_call: -

cdr3_nt: TGTGCCAGTAGTACCCCGTCCCAACTAGCGGGGGGCACAGATACGCAGTATTTT
cdr3_aa: CASSTPSQLAGGTDTQYF
j_call: TRBJ2-3
v_call: TRBV19
clone_size: -
d_call: TRBD2

cdr3_nt: TGTGCCAGCAGGAGCCGGGACAGGGGTAGGAGTCAGCCCCAGCATTTT
cdr3_aa: CASRSRDRGRSQPQHF
j_call: TRBJ1-5
v_call: TRBV2
clone_size: -
d_call: TRBD1

cdr3_nt: TGCGCCAGCAGCCAAAGGACAGGGGTGGACGGGGAGCTGTTTTTT
cdr3_aa: CASSQRTGVDGELFF
j_call: TRBJ2-2
v_call: TRBV5-1
clone_size: -
d_call: TRBD1

cdr3_nt: TGTGCCAGTACCCCCACGAGTGGGGCGGCCTACGAGCAGTACTTC
cdr3_aa: CASTPTSGAAYEQYF
j_call: TRBJ2-7
v_call: TRBV19
clone_size: -
d_call: -

cdr3_nt: TGTGCCAGCAGCTTAGGGGCCAGTCATAATTCACCCCTCCACTTT
cdr3_aa: CASSLGASHNSPLHF
j_call: TRBJ1-6
v_call: TRBV11-2
clone_size: -
d_call: -

cdr3_nt: TGTGCCAGCAGGACAGGGGGCTATGGCTACACCTTC
cdr3_aa: CASRTGGYGYTF
j_call: TRBJ1-2
v_call: TRBV28
clone_size: -
d_call: TRBD1

cdr3_nt: TGTGCCAGCAGCCCCCGGACTAGCGGGATCAACAATGAGCAGTTCTTC
cdr3_aa: CASSPRTSGINNEQFF
j_call: TRBJ2-1
v_call: TRBV11-2
clone_size: -
d_call: TRBD2

cdr3_nt: TGTGCCAGCAGCTTATCTGGAGATGGAGGTCAGCCCCAGCATTTT
cdr3_aa: CASSLSGDGGQPQHF
j_call: TRBJ1-5
v_call: TRBV5-8
clone_size: -
d_call: -

cdr3_nt: TGTGCCAGTAGCCAAGTCGGGTCATCAGGGGCCAACGTCCTGACTTTC
cdr3_aa: CASSQVGSSGANVLTF
j_call: TRBJ2-6
v_call: TRBV19
clone_size: -
d_call: -

cdr3_nt: TGTGCCAGCAGCTTAGGGAGGGGGGGAAGTGAGCAGTTCTTC
cdr3_aa: CASSLGRGGSEQFF
j_call: TRBJ2-1
v_call: TRBV11-3
clone_size: -
d_call: -

cdr3_nt: TGTGCCAGCAGCACCGGACAGGGTGGACCCTACGAGCAGTACTTC
cdr3_aa: CASSTGQGGPYEQYF
j_call: TRBJ2-7
v_call: TRBV7-3
clone_size: once
d_call: TRBD1

cdr3_nt: TGTGCCAGCAGACGTGGGACAGGGGAATACCGACGCCTCTCCTACGAGCAGTACTTC
cdr3_aa: CASRRGTGEYRRLSYEQYF
j_call: TRBJ2-7
v_call: TRBV11-2
clone_size: -
d_call: TRBD1

cdr3_nt: TGCGCCAGCAGCTTGGATGGACAGGGACAAGAGACCCAGTACTTC
cdr3_aa: CASSLDGQGQETQYF
j_call: TRBJ2-5
v_call: TRBV5-1
clone_size: -
d_call: TRBD1

cdr3_nt: TGTGCCAGCAGTCCAATCGGGACAGGGGGCTTCGATGAGCAGTTCTTC
cdr3_aa: CASSPIGTGGFDEQFF
j_call: TRBJ2-1
v_call: TRBV27
clone_size: -
d_call: TRBD1

cdr3_nt: TGCGCCAGCAGCCCTAGTACAGGGGACCCTTCCTACAATGAGCAGTTCTTC
cdr3_aa: CASSPSTGDPSYNEQFF
j_call: TRBJ2-1
v_call: TRBV5-1
clone_size: -
d_call: TRBD1